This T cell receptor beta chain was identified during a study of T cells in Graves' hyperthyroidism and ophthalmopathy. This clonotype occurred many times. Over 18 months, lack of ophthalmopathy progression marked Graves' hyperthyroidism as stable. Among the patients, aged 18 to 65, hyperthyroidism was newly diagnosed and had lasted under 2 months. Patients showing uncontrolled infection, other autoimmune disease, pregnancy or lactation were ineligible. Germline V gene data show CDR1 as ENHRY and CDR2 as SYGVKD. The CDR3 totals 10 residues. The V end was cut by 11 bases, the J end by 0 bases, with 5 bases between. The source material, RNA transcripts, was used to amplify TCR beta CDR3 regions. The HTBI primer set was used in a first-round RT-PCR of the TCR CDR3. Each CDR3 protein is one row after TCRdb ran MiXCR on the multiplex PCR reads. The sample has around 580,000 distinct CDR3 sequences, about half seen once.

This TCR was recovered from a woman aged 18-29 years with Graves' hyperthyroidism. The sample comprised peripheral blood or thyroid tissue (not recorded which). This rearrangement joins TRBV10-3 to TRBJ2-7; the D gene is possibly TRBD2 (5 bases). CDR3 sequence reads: CAGLSYEQYF. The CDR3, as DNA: TGTGCCGGACTCTCCTACGAGCAGTACTTC.